This T cell receptor beta chain was observed in a study of control samples from healthy donors and cancer patients. Germline CDR1 is SQVTM and CDR2 is ANQGSEA. V lost 4 bases and J lost 3, with 10 bases in between. The CDR3 runs 12 residues. The repertoire was sequenced with immunoSEQ multiplex PCR; TCRdb's copy has only in-frame clones and lacks some. Here the sample spans tens of thousands of clones, around 90% being singletons. The source is a woman aged 55-69 years with head and neck cancer. The chain couples TRBV29-1 to TRBJ2-7, with a possible D match to TRBD1 (6 bases). The specimen sequenced was PBMCs. The CDR3 nucleotides are TGCAGCGTTGTGGCAGGGGACTACGAGCAGTACTTC. Its protein product is CSVVAGDYEQYF.